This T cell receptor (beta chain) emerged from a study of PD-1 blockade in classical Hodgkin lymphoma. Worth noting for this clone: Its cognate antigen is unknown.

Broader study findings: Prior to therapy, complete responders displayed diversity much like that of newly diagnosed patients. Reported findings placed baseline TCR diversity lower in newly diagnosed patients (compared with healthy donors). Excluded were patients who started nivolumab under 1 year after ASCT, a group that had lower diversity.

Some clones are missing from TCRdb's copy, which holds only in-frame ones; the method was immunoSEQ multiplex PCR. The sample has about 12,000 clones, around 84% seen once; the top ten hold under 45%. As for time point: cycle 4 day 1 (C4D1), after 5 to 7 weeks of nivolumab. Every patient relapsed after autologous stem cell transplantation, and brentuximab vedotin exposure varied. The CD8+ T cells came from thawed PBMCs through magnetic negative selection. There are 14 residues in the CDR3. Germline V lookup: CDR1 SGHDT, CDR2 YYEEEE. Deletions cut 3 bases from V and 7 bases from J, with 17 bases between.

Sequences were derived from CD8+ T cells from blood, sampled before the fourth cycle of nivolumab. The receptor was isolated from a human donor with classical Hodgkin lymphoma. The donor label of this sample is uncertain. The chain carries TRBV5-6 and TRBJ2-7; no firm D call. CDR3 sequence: CASSSPVRLWEQYF. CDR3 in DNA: TGTGCCAGCAGCTCCCCCGTTAGGCTGTGGGAGCAGTACTTC.